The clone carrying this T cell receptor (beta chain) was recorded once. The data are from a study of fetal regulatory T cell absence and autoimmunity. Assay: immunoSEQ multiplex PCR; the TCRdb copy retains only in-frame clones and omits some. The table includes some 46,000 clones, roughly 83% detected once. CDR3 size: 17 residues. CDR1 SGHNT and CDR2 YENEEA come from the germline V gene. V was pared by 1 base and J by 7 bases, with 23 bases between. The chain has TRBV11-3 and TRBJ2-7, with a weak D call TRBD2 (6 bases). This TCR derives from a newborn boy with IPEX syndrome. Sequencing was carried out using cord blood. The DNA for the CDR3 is TGTGCCAGCAGCTTAGGCCCACAGAGGACTACATCGTGGGAGCAGTACTTC. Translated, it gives CASSLGPQRTTSWEQYF. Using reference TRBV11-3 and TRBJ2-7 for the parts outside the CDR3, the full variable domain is EAGVVQSPRYKIIEKKQPVAFWCNPISGHNTLYWYLQNLGQGPELLIRYENEEAVDDSQLPKDRFSAERLKGVDSTLKIQPAELGDSAVYLCASSLGPQRTTSWEQYFGPGTRLTVT.